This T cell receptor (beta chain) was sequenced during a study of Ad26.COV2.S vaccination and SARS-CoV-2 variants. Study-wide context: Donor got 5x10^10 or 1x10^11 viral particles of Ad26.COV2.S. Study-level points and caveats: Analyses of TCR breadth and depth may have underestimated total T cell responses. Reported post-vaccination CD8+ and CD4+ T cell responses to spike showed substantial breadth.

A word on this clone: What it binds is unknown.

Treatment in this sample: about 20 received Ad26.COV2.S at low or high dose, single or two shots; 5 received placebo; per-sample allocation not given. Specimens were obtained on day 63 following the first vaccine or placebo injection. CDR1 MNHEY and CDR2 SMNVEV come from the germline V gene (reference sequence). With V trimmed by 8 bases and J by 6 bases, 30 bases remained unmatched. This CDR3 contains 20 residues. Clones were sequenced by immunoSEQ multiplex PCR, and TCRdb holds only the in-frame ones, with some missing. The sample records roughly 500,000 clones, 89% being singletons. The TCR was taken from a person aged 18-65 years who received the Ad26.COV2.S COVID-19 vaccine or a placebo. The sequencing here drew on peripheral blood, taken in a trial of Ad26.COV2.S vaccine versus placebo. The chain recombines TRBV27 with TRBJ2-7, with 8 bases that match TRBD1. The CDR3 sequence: CASELHCGTGGLPVFPEQYF. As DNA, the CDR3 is TGTGCCAGCGAGCTACACTGCGGGACAGGTGGTTTACCGGTGTTTCCCGAGCAGTACTTC.